The 19 T cell receptor beta chains below come from one sample, sequenced in a study of blood T cell repertoires in COVID-19. The protocol was immunoSEQ multiplex PCR, while the TCRdb copy is restricted to in-frame clones and leaves out a portion. Altogether 250,000 to 300,000 clones are present, more than 75% being singletons, with the ten largest covering over 2%. The sequencing input was PBMCs or T cells enriched from blood (not recorded which). These receptors originate from a woman between 55 and 75 years old in a cohort exposed to, infected with or recovered from COVID-19 (not recorded which).

This clone was counted between two and nine times. The J gene is TRBJ1-1, the V gene TRBV5-6; 8 bases map to TRBD1. Germline CDR1 and CDR2: SGHDT and YYEEEE. This CDR3 has 15 residues. Trimming at V came to 4 bases and at J to 1 base, leaving 6 bases not matched to a gene. The CDR3, as DNA: TGTGCCAGCAGCACCCTGGACAGGGAGAACACTGAAGCTTTCTTT. It codes for CASSTLDRENTEAFF.

The chain carries TRBV19 and TRBJ1-6; 9 positions match TRBD1. The CDR3 has 18 amino acids. J was trimmed by 5 bases and V by 5 bases; bases with no gene match: 13. Germline V gives CDR1 LNHDA, CDR2 SQIVND (reference sequence). CDR3 nucleotide sequence: TGTGCCAGTAGTCTCCGCCGGGACAGGGACTACGATAATTCACCCCTCCACTTT. Translated, it gives CASSLRRDRDYDNSPLHF.

The chain is built from TRBV28 and TRBJ1-2; D gene uncertain. The CDR3 extends over 11 amino acids. Trimming shortened V by 5 bases and J by 8 bases, and 9 bases separated the two germline ends. Per the germline V gene, CDR1 is MDHEN and CDR2 is SYDVKM. CDR3 amino acids: CASSRKRGYTF. The CDR3 coding sequence is TGTGCCAGCAGTCGAAAGAGGGGCTACACCTTC.

The V gene is TRBV28, the J gene TRBJ1-5; D is ambiguous. The CDR3 has 15 residues. The V end was cut by 2 bases, the J end by 2 bases, with 10 bases between. Germline V gene lookup returns CDR1 MDHEN and CDR2 SYDVKM. CDR3 sequence: CASSLDGLGNQPQHF. CDR3 in DNA: TGTGCCAGCAGTTTAGACGGACTTGGCAATCAGCCCCAGCATTTT.

The chain couples TRBV28 to TRBJ2-7; D is perhaps TRBD2 (5 bases). V was trimmed by 7 bases and J by 6 bases, leaving 16 bases between them. The CDR3 covers 13 residues. In germline, CDR1 is MDHEN, CDR2 SYDVKM. The CDR3 sequence is CASTQGGRAEQYF. CDR3 bases: TGTGCCAGCACCCAAGGTGGGAGAGCCGAGCAGTACTTC.

V and J are TRBV10-1 and TRBJ2-2, with D possibly being TRBD1 (5 bases). CDR3 length equals 14 residues. V was pared by 2 bases and J by 4 bases, with 8 bases between. Germline assignment: CDR1 WNHNN and CDR2 SYGVQD (reference sequence). Here the CDR3 reads CASSEQGGTGELFF. The CDR3 DNA reads TGCGCCAGCAGTGAGCAGGGTGGCACCGGGGAGCTGTTTTTT.

This clone showed up just a few times. This sequence joins TRBV6-1 and TRBJ1-2, with D perhaps TRBD1 (5 bases). The CDR3 extends over 14 amino acids. Germline V gene lookup returns CDR1 MNHNS and CDR2 SASEGT. The V gene lost 0 bases and the J gene lost 7 bases, with 12 bases spanning the gap. The CDR3 protein is CASSEARGAGGYTF. The CDR3 DNA follows: TGTGCCAGCAGTGAAGCAAGGGGCGCAGGTGGCTACACCTTC.

The chain links TRBV5-1 to TRBJ1-2, with D possibly being TRBD1 (6 bases). This CDR3 region has 17 residues. Germline V gene data show CDR1 as SGHRS and CDR2 as YFSETQ. Trimming took off 4 bases at V and 2 bases at J, with 21 bases between the two ends. The CDR3 coding sequence is TGCGCCAGCAGCATAGGAGCCTACAGGGAGAAAAACTATGGCTACACCTTC. Translation gives CASSIGAYREKNYGYTF.

The gene calls are TRBV15 and TRBJ1-1; the match to TRBD1 covers 9 bases. V trimming: 5 bases; J trimming: 0 bases; junction bases outside the gene matches: 7. CDR3 length: 16 residues. CDR1 is LNHNV and CDR2 is YYDKDF in the germline V gene (reference sequence). This CDR3 reads CATSAARQGVNTEAFF. The CDR3, as DNA: TGTGCCACCAGCGCGGCTAGACAGGGGGTGAACACTGAAGCTTTCTTT.

V usage is TRBV4-2 and J usage is TRBJ2-7, with 11 bases fitting TRBD2. CDR1 is LGHNA, CDR2 YNFKEQ, per germline. The V gene end was trimmed by 3 bases and the J gene end by 3 bases; junction bases not matched to a gene: 7. The CDR3 extends over 16 amino acids. This chain's CDR3 is CASSHRGTSGIYEQYF. The DNA for the CDR3 is TGTGCCAGCAGCCACCGCGGGACTAGCGGTATCTACGAGCAGTACTTC.

The rearrangement links TRBV28 to TRBJ2-5; D not resolved. The CDR3 has 13 amino acids. The germline V gene has CDR1 MDHEN and CDR2 SYDVKM. The germline V and J ends were trimmed by 7 bases and 3 bases, with 12 bases remaining between them. CDR3 bases: TGTGCCAGCACCCTGAGCCGGGAAGAGACCCAGTACTTC. It specifies CASTLSREETQYF.

The chain links TRBV7-2 to TRBJ1-5; the D gene is possibly TRBD1 (5 bases). Germline CDR1 reads SGHTA; CDR2 reads FQGNSA. The CDR3 is made up of 13 amino acids. Trimming took 5 bases from V and 1 from J, leaving 6 bases between them. The CDR3 coding sequence is TGTGCCAGCAGCCGACAGAGCAATCAGCCCCAGCATTTT. Translating gives CASSRQSNQPQHF.

The gene calls are TRBV9 and TRBJ2-1; TRBD1 matches at 8 bases. Losses at the gene ends were 5 bases for V and 3 bases for J; bases not matched to a gene: 10. CDR3 length equals 16 residues. Germline V gene data show CDR1 as SGDLS and CDR2 as YYNGEE. In DNA, the CDR3 is TGTGCCAGCAGTCTTAGTGGACAGGGCCGCTACAATGAGCAGTTCTTC. It yields the protein CASSLSGQGRYNEQFF.

The V gene is TRBV18, the J gene TRBJ2-3, with a tentative D call TRBD2 (7 bases). Germline CDR1 is KGHSH and CDR2 is LQKENI. Trimming removed 2 bases from V and 0 bases from J, with 12 bases in between. This CDR3 comprises 16 residues. CDR3 DNA sequence: TGTGCCAGCTCACCATACGGGGGGCGAAGCACAGATACGCAGTATTTT. This gives the protein CASSPYGGRSTDTQYF.

This clone was observed a single time. J is TRBJ2-3 and V is TRBV4-3, with TRBD2 identical over 7 bases. After removal of 1 base from V and 1 base from J, the junction contained 5 bases not matched to a gene. The CDR3 runs 16 residues. The germline gives CDR1 LGHNA, CDR2 YSLEER. The CDR3 DNA sequence: TGCGCCAGCAGCCAAGCCGCGGGAGAGCGCACAGATACGCAGTATTTT. It codes for CASSQAAGERTDTQYF.

This sequence joins TRBV19 and TRBJ2-2, with TRBD2 as a possible D gene (6 bases). Looked up from germline, CDR1 is LNHDA and CDR2 is SQIVND (reference sequence). The CDR3 contains 16 residues. V lost 5 bases, J lost 4 bases, and 17 bases lay in between. CDR3 in DNA: TGTGCCAGTAGTTTTCGGAGGGCCGGTTTCACCGGGGAGCTGTTTTTT. Its translation: CASSFRRAGFTGELFF.

V is TRBV7-9 and J is TRBJ2-5, with D possibly TRBD2 on 5 matching bases. The CDR3 loop spans 13 amino acids. Trimming removed 9 bases at V and 2 bases at J, with 13 bases between. The V gene's germline CDR1 is SEHNR and CDR2 FQNEAQ (reference sequence). The CDR3 protein is CASERTGQETQYF. The DNA for the CDR3 is TGTGCCAGTGAGCGGACTGGGCAAGAGACCCAGTACTTC.

The chain has TRBV28 and TRBJ1-2; 7 bases are a match to TRBD1. Germline V CDR1 and CDR2: MDHEN, SYDVKM. This CDR3 has 15 residues. The ends lost 4 bases at V and 2 bases at J; junction bases unmatched: 7. CDR3 DNA sequence: TGTGCCAGCAGTTCCTACACGACAGGGAACTATGGCTACACCTTC. Translating gives CASSSYTTGNYGYTF.

This clone has only a few counts. The rearrangement links TRBV18 to TRBJ1-1; 7 nucleotides match TRBD1. The CDR3 sequence is 13 residues long. The germline CDR1 and CDR2 sequences are KGHSH and LQKENI. V lost 3 bases to trimming and J lost 3 bases; unmatched junction nucleotides: 1. CDR3 DNA: TGTGCCAGCTCACCTCAGGGGGACACTGAAGCTTTCTTT. Its protein product is CASSPQGDTEAFF.